These T cell receptor beta chains were read from a single sample in a study of blood T cell repertoires in COVID-19. Method: immunoSEQ multiplex PCR; TCRdb's copy keeps in-frame clones and lacks some. This sample has roughly 150,000 clones, with 84% found just once. Sample: peripheral blood. Every receptor here comes from a woman aged 80 or older with COVID-19, enrolled during active disease. The CDR3 runs from the conserved cysteine through the conserved F or W. The order of the fields is D gene, V gene, J gene, clone size, CDR3 DNA, CDR3 protein. D genes are given only for firm matches. Not every row has a clone size; where given, it reads once, few, many or a size class.

d_gene: TRBD1
v_gene: TRBV7-2
j_gene: TRBJ2-5
abundance: -
CDR3nt: TGTGCCAGCAGCCGGGGACAGGAGACGGAGACCCAGTACTTC
CDR3aa: CASSRGQETETQYF

d_gene: -
v_gene: TRBV27
j_gene: TRBJ2-7
abundance: -
CDR3nt: TGTGCCAGCAGTTTTACTAGCTCCTACGAGCAGTACTTC
CDR3aa: CASSFTSSYEQYF

d_gene: -
v_gene: TRBV4-2
j_gene: TRBJ1-3
abundance: -
CDR3nt: TGTGCCAGCAGCCAATCGACAGCTCTTGGAAACACCATATATTTT
CDR3aa: CASSQSTALGNTIYF

d_gene: -
v_gene: TRBV9
j_gene: TRBJ1-3
abundance: -
CDR3nt: TGTGCCAGCAGCGTGATCGGGGGGCGCGGAAACACCATATATTTT
CDR3aa: CASSVIGGRGNTIYF

d_gene: -
v_gene: TRBV3-1/TRBV3-2
j_gene: TRBJ2-3
abundance: -
CDR3nt: TGTGCCAGCAGGCGAGGGGATACGCAGTATTTT
CDR3aa: CASRRGDTQYF

d_gene: TRBD1
v_gene: TRBV18
j_gene: TRBJ2-7
abundance: -
CDR3nt: TGTGCCAGCTCACCATTGGACAGGGGGCCTTACGAGCAGTACTTC
CDR3aa: CASSPLDRGPYEQYF

d_gene: TRBD2
v_gene: TRBV18
j_gene: TRBJ2-1
abundance: -
CDR3nt: TGTGCCAGCTCCCGGACTAGCGCGATTTACAATGAGCAGTTCTTC
CDR3aa: CASSRTSAIYNEQFF

d_gene: TRBD1
v_gene: TRBV5-8
j_gene: TRBJ1-6
abundance: -
CDR3nt: TGTGCCAGCAGCACCGGACAGGTTCAGTATTCACCCCTCCACTTT
CDR3aa: CASSTGQVQYSPLHF

d_gene: -
v_gene: TRBV28
j_gene: TRBJ2-2
abundance: -
CDR3nt: TGTGCCAGCCACGACTACTCGAACACCGGGGAGCTGTTTTTT
CDR3aa: CASHDYSNTGELFF

d_gene: -
v_gene: TRBV28
j_gene: TRBJ2-7
abundance: -
CDR3nt: TGTGCCAGCAGATACTCAAAGGGGTTCGTCTCCTACGAGCAGTACTTC
CDR3aa: CASRYSKGFVSYEQYF

d_gene: -
v_gene: TRBV4-2
j_gene: TRBJ1-5
abundance: -
CDR3nt: TGTGCCAGCAGCCAAGATCTGGCTCGCGGCCTCCTGAATCAGCCCCAGCATTTT
CDR3aa: CASSQDLARGLLNQPQHF

d_gene: TRBD1
v_gene: TRBV15
j_gene: TRBJ1-2
abundance: -
CDR3nt: TGTGCCACCAGCTCCCGGGACAGGGGCAACGGCTACACCTTC
CDR3aa: CATSSRDRGNGYTF

d_gene: TRBD2
v_gene: TRBV6-5
j_gene: TRBJ2-2
abundance: -
CDR3nt: TGTGCCAGCAGACCCGGACTAGCGGGAGCGGGGGAGCTGTTTTTT
CDR3aa: CASRPGLAGAGELFF

d_gene: TRBD1
v_gene: TRBV12-3/TRBV12-4
j_gene: TRBJ2-5
abundance: -
CDR3nt: TGTGCCAGCAGTAACAGGGGAGAGACCCAGTACTTC
CDR3aa: CASSNRGETQYF

d_gene: TRBD2
v_gene: TRBV7-2
j_gene: TRBJ2-2
abundance: -
CDR3nt: TGTGCCAGCAGCACAGGGCGTGGGCAGCGGGGGGCCGGGGAGCTGTTTTTT
CDR3aa: CASSTGRGQRGAGELFF

d_gene: -
v_gene: TRBV6-5
j_gene: TRBJ2-7
abundance: -
CDR3nt: TGTGCCAGCACCACAGGGTTGTCCTACGAGCAGTACTTC
CDR3aa: CASTTGLSYEQYF

d_gene: -
v_gene: TRBV27
j_gene: TRBJ1-1
abundance: -
CDR3nt: TGTGCCAGCAGTTTATACGGGGGCACTGAAGCTTTCTTT
CDR3aa: CASSLYGGTEAFF

d_gene: -
v_gene: TRBV6-5
j_gene: TRBJ1-2
abundance: -
CDR3nt: TGTGCCAGCGGACACGGAATTAATGGTGGCTACACCTTC
CDR3aa: CASGHGINGGYTF

d_gene: TRBD1
v_gene: TRBV6-2/TRBV6-3
j_gene: TRBJ2-2
abundance: once
CDR3nt: TGTGCCAGCAGTACCCACAGGGGTACGAACCACCATAACACCGGGGAGCTGTTTTTT
CDR3aa: CASSTHRGTNHHNTGELFF

d_gene: -
v_gene: TRBV3-1/TRBV3-2
j_gene: TRBJ2-7
abundance: -
CDR3nt: TGTGCCAGCAGCCAAGATATAAACAGGTTTTACGAGCAGTACTTC
CDR3aa: CASSQDINRFYEQYF

d_gene: TRBD1
v_gene: TRBV19
j_gene: TRBJ2-7
abundance: -
CDR3nt: TGTGCCAGTAGTATGGCCCTCGGGACAGGGACTTACGAGCAGTACTTC
CDR3aa: CASSMALGTGTYEQYF

d_gene: -
v_gene: TRBV2
j_gene: TRBJ1-5
abundance: -
CDR3nt: TGTGCCAGCAGTGCGAGACAGGCCTATAGCAATCAGCCCCAGCATTTT
CDR3aa: CASSARQAYSNQPQHF

d_gene: TRBD2
v_gene: TRBV6-5
j_gene: TRBJ2-1
abundance: -
CDR3nt: TGTGCCAGCAGCCCACCCTCTAGCGGCAACAATGAGCAGTTCTTC
CDR3aa: CASSPPSSGNNEQFF

d_gene: TRBD2
v_gene: TRBV7-9
j_gene: TRBJ2-7
abundance: -
CDR3nt: TGTGCCAGCAGCTTAACCCCCGGAGAGGGGACTACCGCCTACGAGCAGTACTTC
CDR3aa: CASSLTPGEGTTAYEQYF

d_gene: -
v_gene: TRBV7-2
j_gene: TRBJ1-3
abundance: -
CDR3nt: TGTGCCAGCAGCTTATCGCGCCCCTCTGGAAACACCATATATTTT
CDR3aa: CASSLSRPSGNTIYF

d_gene: -
v_gene: TRBV7-6
j_gene: TRBJ1-2
abundance: -
CDR3nt: TGTGCCAGCAGCTTAGGATTCGGCGGGAACTATGGCTACACCTTC
CDR3aa: CASSLGFGGNYGYTF

d_gene: TRBD1
v_gene: TRBV3-1/TRBV3-2
j_gene: TRBJ2-1
abundance: -
CDR3nt: TGTGCCAGCAGCCTTTGGACAGGGGTGTACAATGAGCAGTTCTTC
CDR3aa: CASSLWTGVYNEQFF

d_gene: -
v_gene: TRBV18
j_gene: TRBJ2-7
abundance: -
CDR3nt: TGTGCCAGCTCACCAGTCTGGCCAACCTACGAGCAGTACTTC
CDR3aa: CASSPVWPTYEQYF